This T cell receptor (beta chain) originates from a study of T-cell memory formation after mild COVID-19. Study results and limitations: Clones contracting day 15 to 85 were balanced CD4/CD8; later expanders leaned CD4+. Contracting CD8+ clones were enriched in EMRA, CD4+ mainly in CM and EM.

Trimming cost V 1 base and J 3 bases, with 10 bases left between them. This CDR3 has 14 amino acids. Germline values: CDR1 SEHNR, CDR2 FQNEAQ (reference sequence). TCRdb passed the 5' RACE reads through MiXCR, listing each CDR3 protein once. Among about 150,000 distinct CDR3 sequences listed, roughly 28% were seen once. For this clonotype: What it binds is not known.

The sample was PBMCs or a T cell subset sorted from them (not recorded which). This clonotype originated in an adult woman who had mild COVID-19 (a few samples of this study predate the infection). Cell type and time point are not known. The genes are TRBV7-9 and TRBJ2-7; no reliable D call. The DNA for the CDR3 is TGTGCCAGCAGCTTAGGAATCAGGATCTACGAGCAGTACTTC. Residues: CASSLGIRIYEQYF.